This TCR beta chain emerged from a study of T cells in Graves' hyperthyroidism and ophthalmopathy. Regions amplified from RNA transcripts were the TCR beta CDR3 regions. When the TCR CDR3 underwent first-round RT-PCR, the HTBI primer set was used. TCRdb ran MiXCR on the multiplex PCR reads and lists one entry per CDR3 protein. Found here are 300,000 to 450,000 distinct CDR3 sequences, about a sixth of them singletons; the top ten hold 15% to 17%. A Clinical Activity Score of at least 3, a NOSPECS grade of at least 4 and a duration under 3 months were recorded in the ophthalmopathy patients. Germline V lookup: CDR1 LGHDT, CDR2 YNNKEL (reference sequence). Germline trimming cut 4 bases from V and 2 bases from J; bases unmatched to any gene: 5. The CDR3 loop spans 14 amino acids. This clonotype occurred a few times.

The V call is TRBV3-1, the J call TRBJ2-7, with 7 bases lining up with TRBD1. This clonotype originated in a middle-aged woman with Graves' ophthalmopathy. The sample taken for sequencing was blood. The chain's CDR3 is CASSPTTGAYEQYF. The CDR3, as DNA: TGTGCCAGCAGCCCAACAACAGGGGCCTACGAGCAGTACTTC.